This T cell receptor beta chain was recorded in a study of blood T cell repertoires in COVID-19. Study-level information: Samples taken during acute and convalescent COVID-19 were collected in the United States, Italy and Spain. T cells, B-cell-depleted T cells, or PBMCs supplied cDNA or gDNA.

Germline V gene sequence: CDR1 SEHNR, CDR2 FQNEAQ (reference sequence). V lost 1 base and J lost 1; bases outside the gene matches: 3. The CDR3 is made up of 17 amino acids. Profiling relied on immunoSEQ multiplex PCR, and the TCRdb table lists in-frame clones only, not all of them. The table shows about 130,000 clones, with around four fifths occurring only once. The TCR sequence derives from a man of 80 years or more with COVID-19, enrolled during active disease. The chain joins TRBV7-9 to TRBJ1-4, with 10 bases lining up with TRBD1. Material: peripheral blood. CDR3 sequence (DNA): TGTGCCAGCAGCTTAGGACAGGGGGCAGGAACTAATGAAAAACTGTTTTTT. The encoded protein is CASSLGQGAGTNEKLFF. Combining the CDR3 with reference TRBV7-9 and TRBJ1-4 gives the whole variable domain DTGVSQNPRHKITKRGQNVTFRCDPISEHNRLYWYRQTLGQGPEFLTYFQNEAQLEKSRLLSDRFSAERPKGSFSTLEIQRTEQGDSAMYLCASSLGQGAGTNEKLFFGSGTQLSVL.